This TCR beta chain was identified during a study of OX40 agonist ivuxolimab in advanced cancers. As for the study in general: Recorded diagnoses for dose-escalation patients were hepatocellular carcinoma, melanoma, renal cell or head and neck cancer.

V lost 5 bases, J lost 4 bases, and 11 bases lay in between. Germline V gene lookup returns CDR1 LNHDA and CDR2 SQIVND (reference sequence). The CDR3 consists of 14 residues. The study's findings and limits: Partial responders at 0.1-3.0 mg/kg showed near-lowest clonal expansion.

As for this clone: Antigen specificity is unknown.

Clones were read by immunoSEQ multiplex PCR, and TCRdb kept only the in-frame ones, dropping some. The table records about 54,000 clones, more than 85% of them present only once. The source was CD4+ or CD8+ T cells sorted from blood, collected in a trial of the OX40 agonist ivuxolimab. The sequence was obtained from an adult with an advanced solid tumor such as melanoma, head and neck, liver or kidney cancer. V is TRBV19 and J is TRBJ1-4; D is ambiguous. This chain's CDR3 is CASSLRADNEKLFF. The DNA for the CDR3 is TGTGCCAGTAGTCTACGGGCCGATAATGAAAAACTGTTTTTT.